This TCR beta chain originates from a study of shared clonotypes between healthy human individuals. Across the whole study: The cohort had two women and a few men, ages 18 to 49.

The naive CD8 fraction comprised CD45RO-negative cells positively selected for CCR7 and excluded terminally differentiated effector memory CD45RA+ cells. Donors, without exception, were Caucasian adults residing in Nashville, Tennessee. Germline loops: CDR1 MDHEN, CDR2 SYDVKM. The CDR3 extends over 14 amino acids. As to this clone: A read error may produce the germline difference seen at one junction end.

Method: immunoSEQ multiplex PCR; TCRdb's copy keeps in-frame clones and lacks some. In the table there are about 2.1 million clones, around 93% of which are singletons. The specimen sequenced was naive CD8+ T cells from PBMCs. The sequence came from a young man in good health. Some clones in this sample may be carry-over from other donors' samples. The chain carries TRBV28 and TRBJ1-2; 7 bases are shared with TRBD1. For the CDR3, the DNA is TGTGCCAGCAGTTTTAAGGGGGCTAATTATGGCTACACCTTC. This translates into CASSFKGANYGYTF.